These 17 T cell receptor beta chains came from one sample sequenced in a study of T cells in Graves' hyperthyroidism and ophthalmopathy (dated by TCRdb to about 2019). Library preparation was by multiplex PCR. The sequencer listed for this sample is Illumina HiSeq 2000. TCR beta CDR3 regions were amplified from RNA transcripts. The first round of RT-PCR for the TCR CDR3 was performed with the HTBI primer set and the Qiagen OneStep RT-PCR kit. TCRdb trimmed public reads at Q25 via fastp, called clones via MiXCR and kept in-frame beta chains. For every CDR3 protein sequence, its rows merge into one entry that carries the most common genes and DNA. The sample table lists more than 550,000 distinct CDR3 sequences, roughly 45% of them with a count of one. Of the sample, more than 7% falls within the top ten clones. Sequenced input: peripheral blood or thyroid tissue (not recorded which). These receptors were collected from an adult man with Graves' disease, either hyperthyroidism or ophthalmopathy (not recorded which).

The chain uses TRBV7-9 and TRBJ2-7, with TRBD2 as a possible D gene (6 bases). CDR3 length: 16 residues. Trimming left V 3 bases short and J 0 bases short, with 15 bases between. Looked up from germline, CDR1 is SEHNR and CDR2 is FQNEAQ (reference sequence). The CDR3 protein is CASSLGGRIVSYEQYF. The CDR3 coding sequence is TGTGCCAGCAGCTTGGGGGGACGGATCGTCTCCTACGAGCAGTACTTC.

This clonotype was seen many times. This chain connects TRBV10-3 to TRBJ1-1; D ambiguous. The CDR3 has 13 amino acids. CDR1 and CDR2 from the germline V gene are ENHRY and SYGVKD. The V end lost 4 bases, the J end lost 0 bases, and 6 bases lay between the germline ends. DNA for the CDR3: TGTGCCATCAGTGTCGAATTGAACACTGAAGCTTTCTTT. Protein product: CAISVELNTEAFF.

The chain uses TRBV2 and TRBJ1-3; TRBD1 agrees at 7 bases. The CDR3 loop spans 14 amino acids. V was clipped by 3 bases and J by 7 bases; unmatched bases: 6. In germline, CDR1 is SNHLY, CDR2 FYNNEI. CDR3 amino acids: CASSDQGTVNTIYF. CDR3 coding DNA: TGTGCCAGCAGTGATCAGGGGACAGTGAACACCATATATTTT.

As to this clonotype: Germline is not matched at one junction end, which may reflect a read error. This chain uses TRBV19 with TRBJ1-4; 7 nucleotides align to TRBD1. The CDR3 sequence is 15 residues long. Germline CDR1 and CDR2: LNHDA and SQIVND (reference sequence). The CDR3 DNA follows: TGTGCCAGTAGTGCCGACAGGGCAACTAGTGAAAAACTGTTTTTT. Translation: CASSADRATSEKLFF. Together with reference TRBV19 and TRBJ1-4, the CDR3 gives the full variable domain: DGGITQSPKYLFRKEGQNVTLSCEQNLNHDAMYWYRQDPGQGLRLIYYSQIVNDFQKGDIAEGYSVSREKKESFPLTVTSAQKNPTAFYLCASSADRATSEKLFFGSGTQLSVL.

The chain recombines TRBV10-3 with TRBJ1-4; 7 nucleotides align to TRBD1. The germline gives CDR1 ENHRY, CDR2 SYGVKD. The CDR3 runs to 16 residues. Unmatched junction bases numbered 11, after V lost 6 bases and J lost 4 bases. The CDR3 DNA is TGTGCCATCAGGGATGACAGGGTGGCGGATAATGAAAAACTGTTTTTT. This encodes CAIRDDRVADNEKLFF.

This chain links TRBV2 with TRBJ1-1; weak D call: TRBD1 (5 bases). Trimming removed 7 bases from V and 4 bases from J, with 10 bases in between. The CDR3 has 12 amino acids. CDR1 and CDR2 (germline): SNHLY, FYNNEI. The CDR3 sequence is CASTGTATEAFF. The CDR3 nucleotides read TGTGCCAGCACTGGGACGGCCACTGAAGCTTTCTTT.

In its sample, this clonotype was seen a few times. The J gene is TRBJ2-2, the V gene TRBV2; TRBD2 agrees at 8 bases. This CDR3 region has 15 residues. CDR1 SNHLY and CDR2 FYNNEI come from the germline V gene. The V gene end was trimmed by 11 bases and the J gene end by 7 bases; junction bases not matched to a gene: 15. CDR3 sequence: CACQRAGGGNGELFF. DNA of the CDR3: TGTGCCTGCCAGCGGGCGGGGGGCGGTAACGGGGAGCTGTTTTTT.

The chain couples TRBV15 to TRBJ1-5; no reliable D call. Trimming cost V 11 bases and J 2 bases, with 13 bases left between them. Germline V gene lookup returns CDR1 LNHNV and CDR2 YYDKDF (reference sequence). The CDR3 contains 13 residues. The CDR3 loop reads CAWSVQGNQPQHF. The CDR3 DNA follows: TGTGCCTGGAGTGTCCAGGGCAATCAGCCCCAGCATTTT.

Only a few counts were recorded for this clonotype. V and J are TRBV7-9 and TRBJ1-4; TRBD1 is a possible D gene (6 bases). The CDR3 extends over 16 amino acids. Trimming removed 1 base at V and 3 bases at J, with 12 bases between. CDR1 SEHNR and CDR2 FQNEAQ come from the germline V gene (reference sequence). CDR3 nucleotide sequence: TGTGCCAGCAGCTTAGTCACAGGGAAAGCTAATGAAAAACTGTTTTTT. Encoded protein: CASSLVTGKANEKLFF.

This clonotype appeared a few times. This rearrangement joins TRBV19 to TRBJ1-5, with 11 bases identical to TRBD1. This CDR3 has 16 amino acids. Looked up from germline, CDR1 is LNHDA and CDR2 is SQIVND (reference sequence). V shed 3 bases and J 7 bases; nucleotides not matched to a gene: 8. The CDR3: CASSIRTGGAGQPQHF. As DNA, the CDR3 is TGTGCCAGTAGTATCCGGACAGGGGGCGCAGGGCAGCCCCAGCATTTT. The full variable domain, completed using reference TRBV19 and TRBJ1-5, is DGGITQSPKYLFRKEGQNVTLSCEQNLNHDAMYWYRQDPGQGLRLIYYSQIVNDFQKGDIAEGYSVSREKKESFPLTVTSAQKNPTAFYLCASSIRTGGAGQPQHFGDGTRLSIL.

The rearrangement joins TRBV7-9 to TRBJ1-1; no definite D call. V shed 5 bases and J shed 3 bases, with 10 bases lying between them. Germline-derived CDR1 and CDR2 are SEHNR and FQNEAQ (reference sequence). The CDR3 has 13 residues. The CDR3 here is CASSQTVDTEAFF. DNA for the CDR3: TGTGCCAGCAGCCAAACTGTCGACACTGAAGCTTTCTTT.

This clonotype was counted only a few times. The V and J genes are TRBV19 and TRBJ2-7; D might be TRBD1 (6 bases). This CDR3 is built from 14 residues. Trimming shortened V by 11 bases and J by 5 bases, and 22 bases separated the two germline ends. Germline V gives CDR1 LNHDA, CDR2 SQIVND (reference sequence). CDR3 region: CASRDTGTNHEQYF. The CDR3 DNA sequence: TGTGCCTCCCGGGATACCGGGACAAACCACGAGCAGTACTTC.

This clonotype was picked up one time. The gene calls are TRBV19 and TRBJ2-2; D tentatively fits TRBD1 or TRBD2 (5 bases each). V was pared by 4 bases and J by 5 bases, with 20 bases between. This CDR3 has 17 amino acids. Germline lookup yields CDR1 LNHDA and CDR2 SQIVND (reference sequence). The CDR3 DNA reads TGTGCCAGTAGTAGGGGGAATGGACAAGGTTGGACCGGGGAGCTGTTTTTT. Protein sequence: CASSRGNGQGWTGELFF. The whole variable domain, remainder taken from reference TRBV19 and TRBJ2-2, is DGGITQSPKYLFRKEGQNVTLSCEQNLNHDAMYWYRQDPGQGLRLIYYSQIVNDFQKGDIAEGYSVSREKKESFPLTVTSAQKNPTAFYLCASSRGNGQGWTGELFFGEGSRLTVL.

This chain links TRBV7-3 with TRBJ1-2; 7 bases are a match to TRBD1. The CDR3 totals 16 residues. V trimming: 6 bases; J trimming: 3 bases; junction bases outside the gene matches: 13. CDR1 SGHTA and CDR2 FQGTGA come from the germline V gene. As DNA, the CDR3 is TGTGCCAGCAGACCGACAGGGACCCTAGCGTACTATGGCTACACCTTC. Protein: CASRPTGTLAYYGYTF.

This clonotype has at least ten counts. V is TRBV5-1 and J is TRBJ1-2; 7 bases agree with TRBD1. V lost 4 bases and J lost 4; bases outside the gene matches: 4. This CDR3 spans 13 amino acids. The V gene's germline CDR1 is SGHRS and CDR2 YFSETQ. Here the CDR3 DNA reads TGCGCCAGCAGCACGGGACAGTTCTATGGCTACACCTTC. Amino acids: CASSTGQFYGYTF.

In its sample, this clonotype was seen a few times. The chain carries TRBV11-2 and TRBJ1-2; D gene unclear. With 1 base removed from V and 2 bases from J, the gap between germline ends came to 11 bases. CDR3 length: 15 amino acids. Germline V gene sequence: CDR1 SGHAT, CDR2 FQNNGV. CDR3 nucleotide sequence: TGTGCCAGCAGCTTAGGGGGTATAGGGAACTATGGCTACACCTTC. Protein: CASSLGGIGNYGYTF.

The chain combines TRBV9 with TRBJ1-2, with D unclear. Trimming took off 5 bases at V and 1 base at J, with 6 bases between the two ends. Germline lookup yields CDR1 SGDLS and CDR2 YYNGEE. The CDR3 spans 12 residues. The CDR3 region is CASRTNNYGYTF. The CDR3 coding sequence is TGTGCCAGCAGGACGAATAACTATGGCTACACCTTC.